The rows below give T cell receptor beta chains drawn from one sample of a study of kidney transplant recipient with SARS-CoV-2 infection. Each CDR3 protein is one row after TCRdb ran MiXCR on the reads. Among about 240,000 distinct CDR3 sequences listed, 29% were seen once. Sequenced material: a blood sample, taken at baseline and between days 110 and 120 from a kidney transplant recipient. The receptors originated from a male patient aged 25-45 years who had COVID-19 and was a kidney transplant recipient. Some T cells may originate from the graft donor. The CDR3 runs from the conserved cysteine through the conserved F or W. D genes are given only for firm matches. Rows may omit the clone size; those that give it use once, few, many or a size class.

CDR3aa: CAWEGLTDTQYF; CDR3nt: TGTGCCTGGGAGGGACTCACAGATACGCAGTATTTT; abundance: many; j_gene: TRBJ2-3; d_gene: .; v_gene: TRBV30
CDR3aa: CASTAWGPDTQYF; CDR3nt: TGTGCCAGCACCGCTTGGGGACCAGATACGCAGTATTTT; abundance: many; j_gene: TRBJ2-3; d_gene: .; v_gene: TRBV5-5
CDR3aa: CATSGTLSGANVLTF; CDR3nt: TGTGCCACCAGCGGTACACTCTCTGGGGCCAACGTCCTGACTTTC; abundance: many; j_gene: TRBJ2-6; d_gene: .; v_gene: TRBV15
CDR3aa: CATSRDPQGGYTF; CDR3nt: TGTGCCACCAGCAGAGACCCACAAGGGGGCTACACCTTC; abundance: many; j_gene: TRBJ1-2; d_gene: .; v_gene: TRBV15
CDR3aa: CASSLGGAEYNEQFF; CDR3nt: TGCGCCAGCAGCTTGGGCGGGGCGGAATACAATGAGCAGTTCTTC; abundance: many; j_gene: TRBJ2-1; d_gene: .; v_gene: TRBV5-1
CDR3aa: CAWSVFTGGSPLHF; CDR3nt: TGTGCCTGGAGTGTATTTACGGGAGGGTCACCCCTCCACTTT; abundance: many; j_gene: TRBJ1-6; d_gene: .; v_gene: TRBV30
CDR3aa: CASSQGRGENTEAFF; CDR3nt: TGCGCCAGCAGCCAGGGGCGGGGGGAGAACACTGAAGCTTTCTTT; abundance: many; j_gene: TRBJ1-1; d_gene: .; v_gene: TRBV4-3
CDR3aa: CASSQAPGQTYEQYF; CDR3nt: TGCGCCAGCAGCCAAGCCCCCGGACAGACCTACGAGCAGTACTTC; abundance: .; j_gene: TRBJ2-7; d_gene: .; v_gene: TRBV4-1
CDR3aa: CASSQDGQGRTNYGYTF; CDR3nt: TGTGCCAGCAGCCAAGATGGACAAGGACGGACTAACTATGGCTACACCTTC; abundance: many; j_gene: TRBJ1-2; d_gene: .; v_gene: TRBV14
CDR3aa: CSVEDERSLLAETQYF; CDR3nt: TGCAGCGTTGAAGATGAGCGTTCCCTCCTGGCGGAGACCCAGTACTTC; abundance: many; j_gene: TRBJ2-5; d_gene: .; v_gene: TRBV29-1
CDR3aa: CASSEVTEQYF; CDR3nt: TGTGCCAGCAGTGAAGTCACGGAGCAGTACTTC; abundance: many; j_gene: TRBJ2-7; d_gene: .; v_gene: TRBV6-5
CDR3aa: CASSLETMNTEAFF; CDR3nt: TGTGCCAGCAGCTTAGAGACAATGAACACTGAAGCTTTCTTT; abundance: few; j_gene: TRBJ1-1; d_gene: .; v_gene: TRBV7-8
CDR3aa: CAISESGGDTIYF; CDR3nt: TGTGCCATCAGTGAGTCCGGGGGGGACACCATATATTTT; abundance: many; j_gene: TRBJ1-3; d_gene: .; v_gene: TRBV10-3
CDR3aa: CASSPRTGSNSPLHF; CDR3nt: TGTGCCAGCAGCCCAAGGACAGGGTCGAATTCACCCCTCCACTTT; abundance: many; j_gene: TRBJ1-6; d_gene: TRBD1; v_gene: TRBV7-2
CDR3aa: CASSERGGTGGSYNSPLHF; CDR3nt: TGTGCCAGCAGTGAACGAGGGGGAACTGGGGGGTCCTATAATTCACCCCTCCACTTT; abundance: many; j_gene: TRBJ1-6; d_gene: .; v_gene: TRBV6-1
CDR3aa: CSASGGENYGYTF; CDR3nt: TGCAGTGCTAGCGGCGGGGAGAACTATGGCTACACCTTC; abundance: many; j_gene: TRBJ1-2; d_gene: .; v_gene: TRBV20-1
CDR3aa: CASSPKGQGAHNEQFF; CDR3nt: TGTGCCAGCAGCCCCAAAGGGCAGGGGGCTCACAATGAGCAGTTCTTC; abundance: many; j_gene: TRBJ2-1; d_gene: TRBD1; v_gene: TRBV4-2
CDR3aa: CSAGGNTGELFF; CDR3nt: TGCAGCGCCGGGGGGAACACCGGGGAGCTGTTTTTT; abundance: many; j_gene: TRBJ2-2; d_gene: .; v_gene: TRBV29-1
CDR3aa: CASSLSAREYGYTF; CDR3nt: TGTGCCAGCAGCTTATCGGCCAGGGAGTATGGCTACACCTTC; abundance: many; j_gene: TRBJ1-2; d_gene: .; v_gene: TRBV13
CDR3aa: CASGDSHPRKTYGYTF; CDR3nt: TGTGCCAGCGGGGATAGTCATCCACGAAAGACCTATGGCTACACCTTC; abundance: many; j_gene: TRBJ1-2; d_gene: .; v_gene: TRBV5-8